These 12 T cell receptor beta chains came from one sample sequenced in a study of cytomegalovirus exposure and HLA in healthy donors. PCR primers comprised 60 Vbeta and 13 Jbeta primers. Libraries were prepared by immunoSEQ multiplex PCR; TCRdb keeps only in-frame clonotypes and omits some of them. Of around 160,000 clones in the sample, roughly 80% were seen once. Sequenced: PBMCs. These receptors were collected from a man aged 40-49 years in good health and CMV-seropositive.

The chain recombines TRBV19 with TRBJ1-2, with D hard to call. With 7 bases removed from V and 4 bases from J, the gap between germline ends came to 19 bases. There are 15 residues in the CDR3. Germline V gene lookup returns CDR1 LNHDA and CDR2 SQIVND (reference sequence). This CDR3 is CASTPEVSATYGYTF. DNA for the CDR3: TGTGCCAGTACTCCTGAGGTGAGCGCTACCTATGGCTACACCTTC.

CDR3 sequence reads: CASSLDRAGNGGYTF. CDR3 DNA sequence: TGTGCCAGCAGCTTAGATCGGGCAGGGAATGGCGGCTACACCTTC. This rearrangement joins TRBV11-2 to TRBJ1-2; TRBD1 is a possible D gene (5 bases). The CDR3 length is 15 residues. Germline CDR1 SGHAT, CDR2 FQNNGV. The ends were cut back, 0 bases at V and 8 bases at J, with 16 bases in the middle.

CDR3 region: CASRGRTSSPKAEQFF. The CDR3 DNA follows: TGTGCCAGTAGGGGCAGGACTAGCAGCCCCAAGGCTGAGCAGTTCTTC. The chain has TRBV19 and TRBJ2-1, with 8 bases aligning to TRBD2. CDR3 size: 16 residues. V was clipped by 6 bases and J by 9 bases; unmatched bases: 16. Germline-derived CDR1 and CDR2 are LNHDA and SQIVND (reference sequence).

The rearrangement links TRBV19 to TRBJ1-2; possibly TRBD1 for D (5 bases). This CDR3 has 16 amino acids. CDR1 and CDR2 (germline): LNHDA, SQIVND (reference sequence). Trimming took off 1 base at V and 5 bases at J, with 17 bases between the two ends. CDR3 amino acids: CASSIVRVASSYGYTF. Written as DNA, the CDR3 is TGTGCCAGTAGTATAGTCAGGGTCGCAAGCTCATATGGCTACACCTTC.

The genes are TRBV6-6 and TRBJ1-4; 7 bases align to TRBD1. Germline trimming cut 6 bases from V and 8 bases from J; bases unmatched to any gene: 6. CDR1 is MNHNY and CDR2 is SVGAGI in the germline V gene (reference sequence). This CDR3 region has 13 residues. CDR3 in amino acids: CASREGRGEKLFF. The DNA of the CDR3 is TGTGCCAGCAGAGAAGGCAGGGGGGAAAAACTGTTTTTT.

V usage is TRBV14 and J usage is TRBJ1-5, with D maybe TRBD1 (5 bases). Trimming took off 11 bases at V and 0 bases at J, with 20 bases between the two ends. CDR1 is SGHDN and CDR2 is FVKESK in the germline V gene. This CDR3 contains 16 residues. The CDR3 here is CALQSVGAGSNQPQHF. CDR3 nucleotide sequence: TGTGCCCTCCAATCCGTAGGGGCCGGTAGCAATCAGCCCCAGCATTTT.

The CDR3 bases are TGTGCCAGCAGCCCCCGACTAGCGGGCACAGATACGCAGTATTTT. This codes for CASSPRLAGTDTQYF. This chain joins TRBV7-3 and TRBJ2-3, with 9 bases identical to TRBD2. V shed 5 bases, J shed 1 base, and the junction held 4 bases outside the gene matches. The CDR3 totals 15 residues. The V gene's germline CDR1 is SGHTA and CDR2 FQGTGA.

The CDR3 here is CASSERTYRGIPLYEQYF. The CDR3 coding sequence is TGTGCCAGCAGTGAAAGAACCTACAGGGGTATCCCCCTCTACGAGCAGTACTTC. This chain connects TRBV2 to TRBJ2-5; TRBD1 matches 7 bases. The J call may be mistaken, given a closer DNA end match to TRBJ2-7. CDR3 length equals 18 residues. Germline V gene data show CDR1 as SNHLY and CDR2 as FYNNEI.

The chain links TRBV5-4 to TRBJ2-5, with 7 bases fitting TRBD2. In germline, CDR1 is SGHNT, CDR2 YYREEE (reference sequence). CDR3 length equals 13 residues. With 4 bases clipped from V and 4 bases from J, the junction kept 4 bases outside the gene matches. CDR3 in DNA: TGTGCCAGCAGCGAAGGGACTATAGAGACCCAGTACTTC. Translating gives CASSEGTIETQYF.

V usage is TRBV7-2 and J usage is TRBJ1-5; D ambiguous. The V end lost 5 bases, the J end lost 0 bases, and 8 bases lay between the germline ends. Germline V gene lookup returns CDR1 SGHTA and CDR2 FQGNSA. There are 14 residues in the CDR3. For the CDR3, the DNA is TGTGCCAGCAGCGTACAGTATAGCAATCAGCCCCAGCATTTT. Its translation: CASSVQYSNQPQHF.

The CDR3 here is CASNRGGTDTQYF. The CDR3 bases are TGTGCCAGCAATCGGGGGGGCACAGATACGCAGTATTTT. The V gene is TRBV27, the J gene TRBJ2-3, with TRBD2 matching over 7 bases. The germline V gene has CDR1 MNHEY and CDR2 SMNVEV (reference sequence). J was trimmed by 1 base and V by 7 bases; bases with no gene match: 2. This CDR3 spans 13 amino acids.

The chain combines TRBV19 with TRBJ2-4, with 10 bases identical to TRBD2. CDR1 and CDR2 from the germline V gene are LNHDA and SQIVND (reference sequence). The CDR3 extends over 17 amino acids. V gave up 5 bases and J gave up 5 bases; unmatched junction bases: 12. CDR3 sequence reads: CASSALGASGRENIQYF. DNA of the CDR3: TGTGCCAGTAGTGCCCTCGGGGCTAGCGGGAGAGAAAACATTCAGTACTTC.